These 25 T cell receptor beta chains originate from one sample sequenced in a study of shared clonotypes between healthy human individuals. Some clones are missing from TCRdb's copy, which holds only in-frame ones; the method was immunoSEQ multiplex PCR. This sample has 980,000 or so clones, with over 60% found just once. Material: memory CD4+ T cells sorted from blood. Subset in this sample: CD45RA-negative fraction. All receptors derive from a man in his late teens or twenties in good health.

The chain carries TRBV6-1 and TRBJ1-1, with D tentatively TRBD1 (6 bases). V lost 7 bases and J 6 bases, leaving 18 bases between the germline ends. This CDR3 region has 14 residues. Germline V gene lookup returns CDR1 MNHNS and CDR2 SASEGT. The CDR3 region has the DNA TGTGCCAGCACCTATCAAACAGGGTTGCCTGAAGCTTTCTTT. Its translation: CASTYQTGLPEAFF.

Here the CDR3 reads CASSYSVDRFEKLFF. In DNA, the CDR3 is TGTGCCAGCAGTTACTCCGTGGACAGGTTTGAAAAACTGTTTTTT. The chain joins TRBV6-5 to TRBJ1-4; 7 nucleotides match TRBD1. Germline V gene sequence: CDR1 MNHEY, CDR2 SVGAGI. V lost 0 bases to trimming and J lost 7 bases; unmatched junction nucleotides: 5. The CDR3 loop spans 15 amino acids.

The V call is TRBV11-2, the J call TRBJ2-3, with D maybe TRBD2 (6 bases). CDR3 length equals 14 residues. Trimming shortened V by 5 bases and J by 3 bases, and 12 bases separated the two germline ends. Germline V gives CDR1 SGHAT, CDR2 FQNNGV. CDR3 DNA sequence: TGTGCCAGCAGCCCCCGGACTATTACAGATACGCAGTATTTT. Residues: CASSPRTITDTQYF.

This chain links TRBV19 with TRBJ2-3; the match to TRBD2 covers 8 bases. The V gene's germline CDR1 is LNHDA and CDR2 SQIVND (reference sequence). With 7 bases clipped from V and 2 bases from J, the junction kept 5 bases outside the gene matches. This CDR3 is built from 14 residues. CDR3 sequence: CASKIAGITDTQYF. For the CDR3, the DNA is TGTGCCAGTAAGATAGCGGGAATCACAGATACGCAGTATTTT.

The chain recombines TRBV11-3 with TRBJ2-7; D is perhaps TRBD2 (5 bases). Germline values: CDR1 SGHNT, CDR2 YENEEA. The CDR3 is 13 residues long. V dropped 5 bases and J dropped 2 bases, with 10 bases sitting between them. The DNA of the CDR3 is TGTGCCAGCAGCCCAGACGGGGCCTACGAGCAGTACTTC. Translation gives CASSPDGAYEQYF.

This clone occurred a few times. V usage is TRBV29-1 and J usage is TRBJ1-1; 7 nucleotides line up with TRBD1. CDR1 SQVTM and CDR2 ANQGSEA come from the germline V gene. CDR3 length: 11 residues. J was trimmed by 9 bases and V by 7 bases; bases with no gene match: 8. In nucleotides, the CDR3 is TGCAGCGCCGGGACAGCCCTCAAAGCTTTCTTT. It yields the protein CSAGTALKAFF.

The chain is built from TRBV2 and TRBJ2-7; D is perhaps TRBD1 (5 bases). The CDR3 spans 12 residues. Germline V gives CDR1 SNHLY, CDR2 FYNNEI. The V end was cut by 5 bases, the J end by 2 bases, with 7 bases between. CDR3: CASSLQAYEQYF. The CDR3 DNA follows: TGTGCCAGCAGTTTACAGGCCTACGAGCAGTACTTC. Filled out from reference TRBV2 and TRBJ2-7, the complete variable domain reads EPEVTQTPSHQVTQMGQEVILRCVPISNHLYFYWYRQILGQKVEFLVSFYNNEISEKSEIFDDQFSVERPDGSNFTLKIRSTKLEDSAMYFCASSLQAYEQYFGPGTRLTVT.

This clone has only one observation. CDR3 nucleotides: TGTGCCAGCAGCGTAGGGGGGACAGGGGTCCACGAGCAGTACTTC. This codes for CASSVGGTGVHEQYF. The V call is TRBV9, the J call TRBJ2-7, with 10 bases aligning to TRBD1. The germline CDR1 and CDR2 sequences are SGDLS and YYNGEE. The CDR3 extends over 15 amino acids. With 0 bases clipped from V and 5 bases from J, the junction kept 5 bases outside the gene matches.

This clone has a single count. In DNA, the CDR3 is TGTGCCAGTAGCGTTGACTCTGGGGCCAACGTCCTGACTTTC. Its translation is CASSVDSGANVLTF. This rearrangement joins TRBV19 to TRBJ2-6; D remains unclear. The CDR3 length is 14 residues. CDR1 LNHDA and CDR2 SQIVND come from the germline V gene (reference sequence). The germline V and J ends were trimmed by 6 bases and 0 bases, with 6 bases remaining between them.

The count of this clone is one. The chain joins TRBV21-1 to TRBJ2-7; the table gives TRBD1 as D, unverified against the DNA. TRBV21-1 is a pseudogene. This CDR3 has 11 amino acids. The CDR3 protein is CASSKKTAERF. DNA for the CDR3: TGTGCCAGCAGCAAAAAGACAGCAGAACGGTTC.

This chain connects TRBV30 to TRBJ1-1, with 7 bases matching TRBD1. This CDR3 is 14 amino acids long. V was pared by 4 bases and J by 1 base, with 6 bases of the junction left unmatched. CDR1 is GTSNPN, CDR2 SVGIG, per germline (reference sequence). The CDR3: CAWNRGTANTEAFF. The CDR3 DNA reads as TGTGCCTGGAACCGGGGGACAGCGAACACTGAAGCTTTCTTT.

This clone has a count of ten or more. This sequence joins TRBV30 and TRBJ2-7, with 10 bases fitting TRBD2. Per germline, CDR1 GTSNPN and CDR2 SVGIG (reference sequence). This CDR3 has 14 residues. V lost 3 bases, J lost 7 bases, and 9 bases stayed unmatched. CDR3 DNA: TGTGCCTGGAGCAGACTAGCGGGCTTAGGGGAGCAGTACTTC. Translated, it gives CAWSRLAGLGEQYF.

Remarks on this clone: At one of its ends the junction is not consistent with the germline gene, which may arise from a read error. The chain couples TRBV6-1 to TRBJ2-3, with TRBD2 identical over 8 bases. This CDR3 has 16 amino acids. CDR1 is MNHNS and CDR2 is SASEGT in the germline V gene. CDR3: CASSEGGSGARDTQYF. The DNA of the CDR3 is TGTGCCAGCAGCGAAGGTGGTAGCGGGGCCAGAGATACGCAGTATTTT.

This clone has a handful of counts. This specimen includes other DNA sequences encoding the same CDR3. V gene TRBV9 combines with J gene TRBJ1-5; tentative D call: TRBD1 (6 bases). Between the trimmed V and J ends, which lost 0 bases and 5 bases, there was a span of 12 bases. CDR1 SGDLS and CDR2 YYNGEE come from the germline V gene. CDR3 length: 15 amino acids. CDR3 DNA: TGTGCCAGCAGCGTAGGGCAGGGGCGCGATCAGCCCCAGCATTTT. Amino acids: CASSVGQGRDQPQHF.

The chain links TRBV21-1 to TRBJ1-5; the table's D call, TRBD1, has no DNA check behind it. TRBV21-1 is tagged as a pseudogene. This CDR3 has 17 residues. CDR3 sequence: CASSPRDRGYSNQPQHF. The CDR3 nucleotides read TGTGCCAGCAGCCCCAGGGACAGGGGGTATAGCAATCAGCCCCAGCATTTT.

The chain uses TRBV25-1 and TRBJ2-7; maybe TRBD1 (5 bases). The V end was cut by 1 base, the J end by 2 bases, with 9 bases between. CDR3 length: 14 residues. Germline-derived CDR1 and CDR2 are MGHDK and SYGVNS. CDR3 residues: CASSEFRQTYEQYF. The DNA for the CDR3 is TGTGCCAGCAGTGAATTCAGACAGACCTACGAGCAGTACTTC.

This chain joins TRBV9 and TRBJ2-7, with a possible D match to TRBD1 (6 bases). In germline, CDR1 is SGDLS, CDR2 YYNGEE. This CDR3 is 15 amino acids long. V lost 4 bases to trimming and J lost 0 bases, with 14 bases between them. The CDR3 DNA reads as TGTGCCAGCAGCCGATTCTCGGACAGCTCCTACGAGCAGTACTTC. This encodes CASSRFSDSSYEQYF.

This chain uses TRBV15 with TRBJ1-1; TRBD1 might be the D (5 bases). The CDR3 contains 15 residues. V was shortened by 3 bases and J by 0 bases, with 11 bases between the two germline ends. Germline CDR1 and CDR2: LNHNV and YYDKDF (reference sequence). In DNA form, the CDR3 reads TGTGCCACCAGCAGGGGACCGACAGTGAACACTGAAGCTTTCTTT. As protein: CATSRGPTVNTEAFF.

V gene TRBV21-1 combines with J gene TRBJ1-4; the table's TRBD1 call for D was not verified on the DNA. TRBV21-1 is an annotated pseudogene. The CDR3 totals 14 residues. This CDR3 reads CASSGRQGGEKLFF. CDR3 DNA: TGTGCCAGCAGCGGTCGACAGGGAGGTGAAAAACTGTTTTTT.

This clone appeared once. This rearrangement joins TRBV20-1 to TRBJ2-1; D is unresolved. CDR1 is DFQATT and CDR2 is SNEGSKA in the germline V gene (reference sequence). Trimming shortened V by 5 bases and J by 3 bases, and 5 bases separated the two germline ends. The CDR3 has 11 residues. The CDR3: CSAPFYNEQFF. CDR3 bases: TGCAGTGCTCCGTTCTACAATGAGCAGTTCTTC.

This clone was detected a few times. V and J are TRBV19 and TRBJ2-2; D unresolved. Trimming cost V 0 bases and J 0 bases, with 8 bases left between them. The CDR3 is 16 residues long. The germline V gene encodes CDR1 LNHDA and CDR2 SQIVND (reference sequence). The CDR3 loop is CASSIDRLANTGELFF. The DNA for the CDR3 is TGTGCCAGTAGTATAGATCGGTTGGCGAACACCGGGGAGCTGTTTTTT.

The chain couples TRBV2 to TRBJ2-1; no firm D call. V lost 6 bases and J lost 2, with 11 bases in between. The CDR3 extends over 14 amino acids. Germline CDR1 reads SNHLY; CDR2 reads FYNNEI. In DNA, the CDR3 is TGTGCCAGCAGGGAAAACCTCGCCTACAATGAGCAGTTCTTC. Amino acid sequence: CASRENLAYNEQFF.

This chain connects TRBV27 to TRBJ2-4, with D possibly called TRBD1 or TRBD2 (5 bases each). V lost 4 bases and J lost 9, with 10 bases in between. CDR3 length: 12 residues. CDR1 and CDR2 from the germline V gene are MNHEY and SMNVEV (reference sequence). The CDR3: CASSSGQGIQYF. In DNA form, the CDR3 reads TGTGCCAGCAGTTCGGGGCAAGGCATTCAGTACTTC.

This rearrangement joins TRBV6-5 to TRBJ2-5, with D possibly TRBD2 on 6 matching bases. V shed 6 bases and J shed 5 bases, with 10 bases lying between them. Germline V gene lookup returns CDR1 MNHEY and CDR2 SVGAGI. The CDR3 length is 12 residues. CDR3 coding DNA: TGTGCCAGCAGGGGGGACTCGGAGACCCAGTACTTC. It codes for CASRGDSETQYF.

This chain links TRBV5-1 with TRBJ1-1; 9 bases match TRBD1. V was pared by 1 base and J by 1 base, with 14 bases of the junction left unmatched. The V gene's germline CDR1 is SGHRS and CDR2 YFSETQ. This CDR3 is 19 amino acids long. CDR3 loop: CASSLLAGTGLTANTEAFF. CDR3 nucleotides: TGCGCCAGCAGCTTGCTTGCTGGGACAGGGCTTACCGCGAACACTGAAGCTTTCTTT.